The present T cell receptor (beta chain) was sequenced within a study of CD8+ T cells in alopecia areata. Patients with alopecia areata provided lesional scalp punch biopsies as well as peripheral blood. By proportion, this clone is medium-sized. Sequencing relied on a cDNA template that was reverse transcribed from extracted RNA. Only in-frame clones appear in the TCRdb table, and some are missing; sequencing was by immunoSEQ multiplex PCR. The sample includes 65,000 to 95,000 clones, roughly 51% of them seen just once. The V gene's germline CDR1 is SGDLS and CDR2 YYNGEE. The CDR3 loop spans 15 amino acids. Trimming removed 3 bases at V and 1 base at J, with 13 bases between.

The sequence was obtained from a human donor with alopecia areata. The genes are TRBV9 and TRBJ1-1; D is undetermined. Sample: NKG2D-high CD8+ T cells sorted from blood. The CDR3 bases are TGTGCCAGCAGCGGCGCTCTGGACGGGAACACTGAAGCTTTCTTT. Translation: CASSGALDGNTEAFF.